This entry features one T cell receptor (beta chain) sequence. The antigen is unknown. The V and J ends lost 4 bases and 2 bases, in that order; junction bases with no gene match: 6. Germline CDR1 MDHEN, CDR2 SYDVKM. The CDR3 has 15 residues. These data belong to a study of blood T cells in healthy people across ages. Study-level points and caveats: Long-lived and aged donors differed, with more naive CD4+ cells and higher diversity in the long-lived.

Total RNA amounts of at least 5.5 micrograms were extracted per sample. Using a J-beta primer mix together with a sample-barcoded 5' primer, a second PCR was run for roughly 6 to 12 cycles. A template-switch adaptor with 12 random nucleotides tagged each cDNA molecule. MiXCR was run by TCRdb on the 5' RACE reads, yielding one entry per CDR3 protein. The sample yields about 640,000 distinct CDR3 sequences, 58% seen once. The chain couples TRBV28 to TRBJ2-5, with 8 nucleotides matching TRBD1. This TCR came from a man in his fifties or sixties in good health. Specimen: blood. The CDR3 reads CASSSQGAGQETQYF. DNA for the CDR3: TGTGCCAGCAGTTCCCAGGGGGCAGGACAAGAGACCCAGTACTTC.